The next 17 T cell receptor beta chains were all read from a single sample in a study of T cells in women clearing cervical HPV infection. Produced via immunoSEQ multiplex PCR; TCRdb's table is partial and in-frame only. Here the sample table reports 45,000 to 55,000 clones. What was sequenced was blood buffy coat. Source of these receptors: a woman between 18 and 70 years old with a cervical HPV16 infection that either progressed to CIN3+ or cleared (not recorded which).

About this clone itself: The read terminates 3 residues ahead of where the CDR3 ends, so the germline J gene completes it. The J gene is TRBJ2-2, the V gene TRBV29-1, with D perhaps TRBD2 (5 bases). Germline-derived CDR1 and CDR2 are SQVTM and ANQGSEA. Trimming left V 7 bases short and J 2 bases short, with 11 bases between. The CDR3 is made up of 13 amino acids. CDR3 DNA (partial): TGCAGCGCCGAGGGTTTCAACACCGGGGAG. This sequence encodes CSAEGFNTGE. The whole CDR3 reads CSAEGFNTGELFF.

A word on this clone: The read ends 3 residues before the CDR3 terminus; that terminus is restored from the germline J gene. The rearrangement uses TRBV28 and TRBJ2-3, with 8 nucleotides matching TRBD2. The CDR3 has 15 residues. From germline, CDR1 is MDHEN and CDR2 SYDVKM. The J segment lost 2 bases and the V segment lost 3 bases, leaving 4 bases of the junction unmatched. CDR3 bases read: TGTGCCAGCAGTTTGAGCGGGAGCCTCACAGATACG. Residues: CASSLSGSLTDT. The entire CDR3 protein reads CASSLSGSLTDTQYF. The full variable domain, completed using reference TRBV28 and TRBJ2-3, is DVKVTQSSRYLVKRTGEKVFLECVQDMDHENMFWYRQDPGLGLRLIYFSYDVKMKEKGDIPEGYSVSREKKERFSLILESASTNQTSMYLCASSLSGSLTDTQYFGPGTRLTVL.

In the case of this clone: The read ends 3 residues before the CDR3 terminus; that terminus is restored from the germline J gene. This chain connects TRBV19 to TRBJ1-1; TRBD1 might be the D (5 bases). This CDR3 has 14 amino acids. Germline lookup yields CDR1 LNHDA and CDR2 SQIVND (reference sequence). With 4 bases removed from V and 4 bases from J, the gap between germline ends came to 13 bases. Partial CDR3 DNA: TGTGCCAGTAGTAGGTACAGGCCGGGCACTGAA. It is translated as CASSRYRPGTE. The full CDR3 sequence reads CASSRYRPGTEAFF.

On this clone: The read terminates 3 residues before the CDR3 end, so the remaining end is supplied by the germline J gene. This chain joins TRBV10-2 and TRBJ2-7; TRBD1 agrees at 11 bases. The CDR3 has 16 residues. V shed 1 base, J shed 1 base, and the junction held 3 bases outside the gene matches. Germline CDR1 WSHSY, CDR2 SAAADI. The DNA read from the CDR3 is TGCGCCAGCAGTGAGTGGGGGGACAGGGGGTCCTACGAG. It encodes CASSEWGDRGSYE. The entire CDR3 reads CASSEWGDRGSYEQYF.

CDR3: CASSPDSLYGYTF. The CDR3 DNA, read in part, is TGTGCCAGCTCCCCGGACAGCCTCTATGGC. The chain employs TRBV18 and TRBJ1-2, with a tentative D call TRBD1 (6 bases). Coverage ceases 3 residues before the CDR3 finishes, and the germline J gene fills in the end. Trimming cost V 6 bases and J 4 bases, with 12 bases left between them. Germline V gene lookup returns CDR1 KGHSH and CDR2 LQKENI. The CDR3 is 13 amino acids.

In regard to this clone: The read comes to an end 3 residues before the CDR3 does, leaving the germline J gene to fill in the end. V gene TRBV6-2 or TRBV6-3 combines with J gene TRBJ2-7, with D maybe TRBD1 (6 bases). The CDR3 consists of 12 residues. Germline V gene data show CDR1 as MNHEY and CDR2 as SVGEGT. Trimming took 6 bases from V and 6 from J, leaving 12 bases between them. The part of the CDR3 DNA that was read is TGTGCCAGCAGCGCAACAGGGCCCGAG. It translates to CASSATGPE. The full CDR3 sequence reads CASSATGPEQYF.

Concerning this clone itself: Read data end 3 residues before the CDR3 end; the end is taken from the germline J gene. V gene TRBV7-2 combines with J gene TRBJ1-6; D may be TRBD1 (6 bases). Germline assignment: CDR1 SGHTA and CDR2 FQGNSA. The CDR3 runs to 15 residues. Partial CDR3 DNA: TGTGCCAGCAGCTTATGGTCAGGGGAACTGAATCCC. Its protein is CASSLWSGELNP. The complete CDR3 sequence is CASSLWSGELNPLHF.

As regards this clone: The read terminates 3 residues before the CDR3 end, so the remaining end is supplied by the germline J gene. The chain recombines TRBV28 with TRBJ1-6; TRBD1 aligns across 9 bases. Looked up from germline, CDR1 is MDHEN and CDR2 is SYDVKM. J gave up 10 bases and V 2 bases, and 9 bases lay outside the gene matches. The length of the CDR3 is 16 residues. CDR3 bases read: TGTGCCAGCAGTTTAAGGACAGGGGATCAAAAATCACCC. Encoded protein: CASSLRTGDQKSP. The full CDR3 is CASSLRTGDQKSPLHF. Looking up the rest from reference TRBV28 and TRBJ1-6 gives the full variable domain: DVKVTQSSRYLVKRTGEKVFLECVQDMDHENMFWYRQDPGLGLRLIYFSYDVKMKEKGDIPEGYSVSREKKERFSLILESASTNQTSMYLCASSLRTGDQKSPLHFGNGTRLTVT.

Worth noting for this clone: With the read ending 3 residues before the CDR3 end, the germline J gene is used to fill in that end. The chain joins TRBV7-9 to TRBJ2-1, with D possibly matching TRBD2 (5 bases). This CDR3 spans 15 amino acids. V lost 2 bases and J lost 0, with 8 bases in between. Germline assignment: CDR1 SEHNR and CDR2 FQNEAQ (reference sequence). The part of the CDR3 DNA that was read is TGTGCCAGCAGCTTACCGGGGAGCTCCTACAATGAG. This sequence encodes CASSLPGSSYNE. The CDR3, in full, reads CASSLPGSSYNEQFF.

Remarks on this clone: The missing CDR3 end, 3 residues past where the read stops, is filled in from the germline J gene. J is TRBJ2-7 and V is TRBV2; D might be TRBD1 (5 bases). CDR1 SNHLY and CDR2 FYNNEI come from the germline V gene. Trimming shortened V by 5 bases and J by 1 base, and 15 bases separated the two germline ends. The CDR3 consists of 15 residues. The DNA read from the CDR3 is TGTGCCAGCAGTCGACAGACCCTACCATCCTACGAG. Its protein product is CASSRQTLPSYE. The CDR3 as a whole reads CASSRQTLPSYEQYF. The full variable domain, completed using reference TRBV2 and TRBJ2-7, is EPEVTQTPSHQVTQMGQEVILRCVPISNHLYFYWYRQILGQKVEFLVSFYNNEISEKSEIFDDQFSVERPDGSNFTLKIRSTKLEDSAMYFCASSRQTLPSYEQYFGPGTRLTVT.

CDR3 region: CSARLTGGHNQPQHF. CDR3 bases read: TGCAGTGCTAGACTGACAGGGGGCCACAATCAGCCC. The chain uses TRBV20-1 and TRBJ1-5; TRBD1 agrees at 10 bases. The read terminates 3 residues before the CDR3 end, so the remaining end is supplied by the germline J gene. Germline V lookup: CDR1 DFQATT, CDR2 SNEGSKA (reference sequence). The V gene end was trimmed by 2 bases and the J gene end by 3 bases; junction bases not matched to a gene: 4. The CDR3 extends over 15 amino acids.

To note about this clone: The read finishes 3 residues shy of the CDR3 end, and the germline J gene is used to complete it. This chain uses TRBV2 with TRBJ2-3; D possibly corresponds to TRBD2 (6 bases). CDR3 length equals 15 residues. Between the trimmed V and J ends, which lost 8 bases and 0 bases, there was a span of 15 bases. Germline assignment: CDR1 SNHLY and CDR2 FYNNEI. CDR3 sequence: CASSPAGFSTDTQYF. The covered CDR3 bases are TGTGCCAGCTCACCGGCGGGATTTAGCACAGATACG.

A note on this clone: With the read ending 3 residues before the CDR3 end, the germline J gene is used to fill in that end. The chain couples TRBV5-1 to TRBJ2-1; TRBD1 might be the D (5 bases). The V gene's germline CDR1 is SGHRS and CDR2 YFSETQ. V was cut by 3 bases and J by 0 bases, with 10 bases left in between. The CDR3 contains 15 residues. The chain's CDR3 is CASSYRRSSYNEQFF. CDR3 bases read: TGCGCCAGCAGCTACAGGAGAAGCTCCTACAATGAG. Together with reference TRBV5-1 and TRBJ2-1, the CDR3 gives the full variable domain: KAGVTQTPRYLIKTRGQQVTLSCSPISGHRSVSWYQQTPGQGLQFLFEYFSETQRNKGNFPGRFSGRQFSNSRSEMNVSTLELGDSALYLCASSYRRSSYNEQFFGPGTRLTVL.

CDR3: CASSVKALAEAFF. The DNA read from the CDR3 is TGTGCCAGCAGTGTTAAGGCCTTGGCTGAA. This rearrangement joins TRBV6-1 to TRBJ1-1; D is unclear. The CDR3 end falls 3 residues outside the read, so it is completed with the germline J gene. Per germline, CDR1 MNHNS and CDR2 SASEGT. The V end lost 4 bases, the J end lost 6 bases, and 12 bases lay between the germline ends. This CDR3 comprises 13 residues.

In the case of this clone: The observed sequence ends 3 residues before the CDR3 terminus, with the missing tail filled in from the germline J gene. The chain is built from TRBV18 and TRBJ1-5; D is undetermined. The CDR3 spans 13 residues. Germline V CDR1 and CDR2: KGHSH, LQKENI. The V gene lost 8 bases and the J gene lost 2 bases, with 10 bases spanning the gap. The DNA read from the CDR3 is TGTGCCAGCCTAGCTTCGGGCAATCAGCCC. This codes for CASLASGNQP. The whole CDR3 protein reads CASLASGNQPQHF.

Details on this clone: The read stops 3 residues short of the end of the CDR3; the missing end is completed from the germline J gene. The chain links TRBV13 to TRBJ2-3; 7 bases agree with TRBD2. CDR1 is PRHDT and CDR2 is FYEKMQ in the germline V gene (reference sequence). The CDR3 is 15 residues long. Trimming removed 4 bases from V and 2 bases from J; junction bases left unmatched: 6. CDR3 in amino acids: CASSSTSSLTDTQYF. The part of the CDR3 DNA that was read is TGTGCCAGCAGCTCGACTAGCAGCCTCACAGATACG.

As for this clone: The CDR3 end falls 3 residues outside the read, so it is completed with the germline J gene. This chain connects TRBV5-1 to TRBJ1-1, with a weak D call TRBD1 (5 bases). Trimming pared 1 base from V and 4 bases from J, leaving 11 bases between. CDR3 size: 14 residues. The germline V gene has CDR1 SGHRS and CDR2 YFSETQ. CDR3 DNA (partial): TGCGCCAGCAGCTTGCTTCCCGGGGGCACTGAA. As protein: CASSLLPGGTE. The whole CDR3 region reads CASSLLPGGTEAFF.